The 5 T cell receptor beta chains reported below all come from one sample, sequenced in a study of blood T cell repertoires in COVID-19. Sequencing used immunoSEQ multiplex PCR; TCRdb keeps in-frame clones, though not all of them. The table has about 100,000 clones, around 90% seen once. The sample consisted of peripheral blood. The source is a human donor in a cohort sampled during active COVID-19.

This clone turned up a few times. The chain uses TRBV5-1 and TRBJ1-2; no clear D gene. The CDR3 loop spans 13 amino acids. Trimming cost V 4 bases and J 4 bases, with 11 bases left between them. Germline V gene lookup returns CDR1 SGHRS and CDR2 YFSETQ. The CDR3 loop is CASSERVSYGYTF. DNA for the CDR3: TGCGCCAGCAGCGAGAGGGTTAGCTATGGCTACACCTTC. The variable domain in full, completed from reference TRBV5-1 and TRBJ1-2, reads KAGVTQTPRYLIKTRGQQVTLSCSPISGHRSVSWYQQTPGQGLQFLFEYFSETQRNKGNFPGRFSGRQFSNSRSEMNVSTLELGDSALYLCASSERVSYGYTFGSGTRLTVV.

The chain couples TRBV10-3 to TRBJ2-5; 9 positions agree with TRBD2. V lost 7 bases and J lost 2; bases outside the gene matches: 8. Germline V gene lookup returns CDR1 ENHRY and CDR2 SYGVKD. The CDR3 is 15 amino acids. CDR3 bases: TGTGCCATCAAGTTTTCTAGCGGGGAACAAGAGACCCAGTACTTC. This translates into CAIKFSSGEQETQYF.

The gene calls are TRBV2 and TRBJ2-5; 9 positions match TRBD1. The CDR3 covers 18 residues. Germline-derived CDR1 and CDR2 are SNHLY and FYNNEI. V shed 2 bases, J shed 4 bases, and the junction held 14 bases outside the gene matches. In nucleotides, the CDR3 is TGTGCCAGCAGTGAAAGGGGGCCGGGACAGGGTGGTTCAGAGACCCAGTACTTC. It specifies CASSERGPGQGGSETQYF.

The V call is TRBV18, the J call TRBJ2-7; D is perhaps TRBD2 (5 bases). From germline, CDR1 is KGHSH and CDR2 LQKENI. CDR3 length: 12 residues. Trimming stripped 3 bases from V and 7 bases from J, with 10 bases between. The CDR3 loop reads CASSPGGQEQYF. The CDR3 coding sequence is TGTGCCAGCTCACCCGGCGGGCAGGAGCAGTACTTC.

The rearrangement joins TRBV5-4 to TRBJ2-7, with D perhaps TRBD2 (5 bases). This CDR3 contains 15 residues. Trimming pared 3 bases from V and 2 bases from J, leaving 15 bases between. From germline, CDR1 is SGHNT and CDR2 YYREEE (reference sequence). This CDR3 reads CASSSRTEPTYEQYF. The CDR3 region has the DNA TGTGCCAGCAGCTCTAGGACTGAACCCACCTACGAGCAGTACTTC.